This note documents a single TCR beta chain sequence. The antigen remains unidentified. The source of the sample is a study of cytomegalovirus exposure and HLA in healthy donors. The study's findings and limits: The study put under 200 TCR beta chains on its list as cytomegalovirus-associated. Earlier analysis found most TCR beta V segments productive about 90% or about 30% of the time.

The CDR3 is made up of 12 amino acids. V lost 2 bases and J lost 4, with 4 bases in between. From germline, CDR1 is SGHNT and CDR2 YENEEA. 60 Vbeta and 13 Jbeta primers were used in PCR. Some clones are missing from TCRdb's copy, which holds only in-frame ones; the method was immunoSEQ multiplex PCR. The sample has about 99,000 clones, around 77% seen once. The chain carries TRBV11-3 and TRBJ2-3; D unresolved. Material for sequencing was PBMCs. This TCR was sampled from a man aged 40-50 years in good health and CMV-seronegative. CDR3 DNA sequence: TGTGCCAGCAGCTTAAGAGCAGATACGCAGTATTTT. Amino acid sequence: CASSLRADTQYF.